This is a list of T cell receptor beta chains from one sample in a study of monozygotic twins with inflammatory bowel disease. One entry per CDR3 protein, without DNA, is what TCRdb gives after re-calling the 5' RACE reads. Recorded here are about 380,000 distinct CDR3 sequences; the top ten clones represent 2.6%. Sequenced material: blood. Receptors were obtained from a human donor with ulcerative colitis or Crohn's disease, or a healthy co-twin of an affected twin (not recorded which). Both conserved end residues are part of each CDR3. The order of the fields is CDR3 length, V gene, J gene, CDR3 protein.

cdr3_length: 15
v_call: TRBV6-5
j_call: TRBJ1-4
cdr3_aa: CASSYSTTVGEKLFF

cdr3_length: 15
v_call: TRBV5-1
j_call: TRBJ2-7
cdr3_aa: CASSSAGTGPYEQYF

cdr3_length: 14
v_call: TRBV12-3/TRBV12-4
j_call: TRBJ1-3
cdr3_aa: CASSLGDSGNTIYF

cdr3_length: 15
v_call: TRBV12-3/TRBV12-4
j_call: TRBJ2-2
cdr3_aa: CASSSLAGWTGELFF

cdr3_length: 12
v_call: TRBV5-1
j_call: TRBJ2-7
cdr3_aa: CASSGTGDEQYF

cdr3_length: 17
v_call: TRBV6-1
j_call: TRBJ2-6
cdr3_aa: CASSEVLDRDGANVLTF

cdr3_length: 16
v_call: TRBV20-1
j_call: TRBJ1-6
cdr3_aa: CSARDRSRVIFSPLHF

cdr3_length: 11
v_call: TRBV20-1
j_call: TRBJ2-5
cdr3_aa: CSGGSWETQYF

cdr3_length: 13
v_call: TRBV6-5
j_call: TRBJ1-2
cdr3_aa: CASRPDRVEGYTF

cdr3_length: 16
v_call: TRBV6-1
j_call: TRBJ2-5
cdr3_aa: CASTREFRDIQETQYF

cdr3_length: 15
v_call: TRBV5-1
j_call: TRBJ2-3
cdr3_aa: CASSADRGISDTQYF

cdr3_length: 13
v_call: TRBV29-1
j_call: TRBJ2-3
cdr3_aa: CSAGTSGSDTQYF

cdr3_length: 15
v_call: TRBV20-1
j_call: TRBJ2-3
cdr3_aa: CSARGPLRSTDTQYF

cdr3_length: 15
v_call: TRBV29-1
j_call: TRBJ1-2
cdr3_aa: CSVEDVIRGGYGYTF

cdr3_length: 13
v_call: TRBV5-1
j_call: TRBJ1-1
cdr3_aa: CASSLNVNTEAFF

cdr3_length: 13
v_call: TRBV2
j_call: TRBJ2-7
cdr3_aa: CASSGDTIYEQYF

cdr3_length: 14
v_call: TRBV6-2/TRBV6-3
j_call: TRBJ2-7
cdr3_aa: CASSIYGGTYEQYF

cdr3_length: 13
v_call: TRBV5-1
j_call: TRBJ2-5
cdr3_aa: CASNLGEKETQYF

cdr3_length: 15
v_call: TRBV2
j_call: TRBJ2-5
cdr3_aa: CASSDQRGYQETQYF

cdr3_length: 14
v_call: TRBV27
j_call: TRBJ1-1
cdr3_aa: CASSRLQIGTEAFF